Listed here are 29 T cell receptor beta chains from one sample, sequenced in a study of T cell repertoires in cytomegalovirus infection. No antigens are known for them. TCRdb redid the calling of the reads with MiXCR, one entry per CDR3 protein. The profile shows 100,000 to 150,000 distinct CDR3 sequences, more than 30% of them singletons. The sequencing here drew on CD8+ T cells from cultured PBMCs, taken from culture after CMV antigen stimulation. These receptors were taken from a human donor in good health (CMV status not recorded). Some clones in this sample may be carry-over from other donors' samples.

The CDR3 region is CASSQIPGGFYEQYF. CDR3 coding DNA: TGTGCCAGCAGTCAAATACCAGGGGGATTCTACGAGCAGTACTTC. The J gene is TRBJ2-7, the V gene TRBV6-1; TRBD1 matches 7 bases. With 5 bases clipped from V and 3 bases from J, the junction kept 10 bases outside the gene matches. The CDR3 totals 15 residues. The germline V gene has CDR1 MNHNS and CDR2 SASEGT.

This clonotype was seen a handful of times. The chain joins TRBV5-5 to TRBJ2-2, with no clear D. The CDR3 runs to 19 residues. The germline V gene has CDR1 SGHKS and CDR2 YYEKEE (reference sequence). Trimming cost V 2 bases and J 2 bases, with 22 bases left between them. CDR3 sequence reads: CASSFYPPSGLLNTGELFF. In DNA form, the CDR3 reads TGTGCCAGCAGCTTTTACCCCCCGTCAGGTCTGCTTAACACCGGGGAGCTGTTTTTT.

This clonotype appeared a few times. The gene calls are TRBV9 and TRBJ1-1, with 10 bases identical to TRBD1. CDR1 is SGDLS and CDR2 is YYNGEE in the germline V gene. The CDR3 consists of 18 residues. After removal of 2 bases from V and 3 bases from J, the junction contained 13 bases not matched to a gene. CDR3 in amino acids: CASSVWTGTGVKDTEAFF. CDR3 nucleotide sequence: TGTGCCAGCAGCGTGTGGACCGGGACAGGGGTTAAGGACACTGAAGCTTTCTTT.

There are a few counts of this clonotype. This rearrangement joins TRBV12-3 or TRBV12-4 to TRBJ2-3; possible D gene TRBD2, 7 bases. V lost 9 bases, J lost 1 base, and 14 bases lay in between. CDR3 size: 14 residues. Here the CDR3 reads CASRGGGGTDTQYF. The CDR3 DNA sequence: TGTGCCAGTAGGGGGGGTGGGGGCACAGATACGCAGTATTTT.

CDR3 coding DNA: TGTGCCAGCAGTTACTCGATAACCAGGCCGCAGGAAAAAGAGACCCAGTACTTC. Translated: CASSYSITRPQEKETQYF. The rearrangement joins TRBV6-6 to TRBJ2-5; unclear D gene. CDR1 and CDR2 from the germline V gene are MNHNY and SVGAGI (reference sequence). CDR3 length equals 18 residues. The V and J ends lost 0 bases and 3 bases respectively, with 20 bases between them.

This clonotype came up a few times. This chain links TRBV7-9 with TRBJ2-1; 9 nucleotides match TRBD1. CDR3 length equals 14 residues. Germline V gene lookup returns CDR1 SEHNR and CDR2 FQNEAQ (reference sequence). With 7 bases clipped from V and 8 bases from J, the junction kept 9 bases outside the gene matches. CDR3 residues: CASNHGDRDDEQFF. CDR3 nucleotide sequence: TGTGCCAGCAACCACGGGGACAGGGATGATGAGCAGTTCTTC.

This clonotype was observed a handful of times. This chain joins TRBV20-1 and TRBJ2-7; unclear D gene. V was cut by 0 bases and J by 3 bases, with 9 bases left in between. Germline V gene lookup returns CDR1 DFQATT and CDR2 SNEGSKA (reference sequence). The CDR3 spans 13 residues. This chain's CDR3 is CSAREASFYEQYF. Here the CDR3 DNA reads TGCAGTGCTAGAGAGGCCAGTTTCTACGAGCAGTACTTC.

The chain couples TRBV7-3 to TRBJ1-1; D is uncertain. Germline V gene data show CDR1 as SGHTA and CDR2 as FQGTGA. V was pared by 5 bases and J by 2 bases, with 15 bases between. The CDR3 contains 15 residues. CDR3 region: CASSALPGANTEAFF. The CDR3 nucleotides are TGTGCCAGCAGCGCCCTACCCGGAGCTAACACTGAAGCTTTCTTT.

This clonotype was seen a handful of times. The V gene is TRBV7-2, the J gene TRBJ2-5; D may be TRBD2 (5 bases). The V gene lost 1 base and the J gene lost 1 base, with 13 bases spanning the gap. This CDR3 spans 16 amino acids. CDR1 is SGHTA, CDR2 FQGNSA, per germline. This CDR3 is CASSLGESGSQETQYF. The DNA of the CDR3 is TGTGCCAGCAGCTTAGGGGAGTCGGGGTCCCAAGAGACCCAGTACTTC.

The J gene is TRBJ1-1, the V gene TRBV5-5; D uncertain. This CDR3 contains 15 residues. The germline V gene encodes CDR1 SGHKS and CDR2 YYEKEE (reference sequence). V lost 5 bases, J lost 4 bases, and 18 bases lay in between. The chain's CDR3 is CASSPGGLAGTEAFF. For the CDR3, the DNA is TGTGCCAGCAGTCCAGGCGGCCTCGCGGGCACTGAAGCTTTCTTT.

This clonotype was picked up a small number of times. The chain uses TRBV12-3 or TRBV12-4 and TRBJ1-2, with no clear D. CDR3 length equals 13 residues. The V end lost 3 bases, the J end lost 3 bases, and 8 bases lay between the germline ends. The CDR3 protein is CASSLSQDYGYTF. CDR3 DNA sequence: TGTGCCAGCAGTTTGAGTCAGGACTATGGCTACACCTTC.

This sequence joins TRBV9 and TRBJ2-3, with a possible D match to TRBD1 (5 bases). Germline-derived CDR1 and CDR2 are SGDLS and YYNGEE. This CDR3 has 12 amino acids. With 0 bases removed from V and 11 bases from J, the gap between germline ends came to 10 bases. This CDR3 reads CASSVVGAKQYF. CDR3 coding DNA: TGTGCCAGCAGCGTAGTAGGGGCTAAGCAGTATTTT.

The chain is built from TRBV28 and TRBJ2-1; 8 nucleotides align to TRBD1. The germline gives CDR1 MDHEN, CDR2 SYDVKM. The J segment lost 6 bases and the V segment lost 10 bases, leaving 20 bases of the junction unmatched. CDR3 length: 17 amino acids. CDR3 nucleotides: TGTGCCAACAGGGGGGCCGAGGGGACAGAGTTTTCCAATGAGCAGTTCTTC. Translating it yields CANRGAEGTEFSNEQFF. Together with reference TRBV28 and TRBJ2-1, the CDR3 gives the full variable domain: DVKVTQSSRYLVKRTGEKVFLECVQDMDHENMFWYRQDPGLGLRLIYFSYDVKMKEKGDIPEGYSVSREKKERFSLILESASTNQTSMYLCANRGAEGTEFSNEQFFGPGTRLTVL.

This clonotype has a single count. This sequence joins TRBV5-4 and TRBJ1-2, with D maybe TRBD1 (6 bases). Germline-derived CDR1 and CDR2 are SGHNT and YYREEE (reference sequence). Trimming took 4 bases from V and 4 from J, leaving 14 bases between them. CDR3 size: 14 residues. The DNA for the CDR3 is TGTGCCAGCAGCCCTGACAGGAGTAGCTATGGCTACACCTTC. This codes for CASSPDRSSYGYTF. The variable domain in full, with the rest retrieved from reference TRBV5-4 and TRBJ1-2, is ETGVTQSPTHLIKTRGQQVTLRCSSQSGHNTVSWYQQALGQGPQFIFQYYREEENGRGNFPPRFSGLQFPNYSSELNVNALELDDSALYLCASSPDRSSYGYTFGSGTRLTVV.

The chain employs TRBV13 and TRBJ2-2; weak D call: TRBD1 (7 bases). The germline gives CDR1 PRHDT, CDR2 FYEKMQ (reference sequence). The CDR3 is 17 amino acids. V was pared by 5 bases and J by 3 bases, with 19 bases between. The CDR3, as DNA: TGTGCCAGCAGCACCGCCGAGGCAGGGGGGTACACCGGGGAGCTGTTTTTT. This translates into CASSTAEAGGYTGELFF. Full variable domain (rest looked up from reference TRBV13 and TRBJ2-2): AAGVIQSPRHLIKEKRETATLKCYPIPRHDTVYWYQQGPGQDPQFLISFYEKMQSDKGSIPDRFSAQQFSDYHSELNMSSLELGDSALYFCASSTAEAGGYTGELFFGEGSRLTVL.

The chain couples TRBV29-1 to TRBJ1-2; D not resolved. Trimming removed 5 bases from V and 2 bases from J, with 12 bases in between. This CDR3 is built from 13 residues. Germline assignment: CDR1 SQVTM and CDR2 ANQGSEA. CDR3 residues: CSVLPDSNYGYTF. The CDR3, as DNA: TGCAGCGTTCTTCCAGATTCCAACTATGGCTACACCTTC.

The V and J genes are TRBV7-9 and TRBJ1-1; D gene uncertain. The CDR3 is made up of 13 amino acids. Germline V gene lookup returns CDR1 SEHNR and CDR2 FQNEAQ (reference sequence). Trimming left V 1 base short and J 4 bases short, with 7 bases between. DNA for the CDR3: TGTGCCAGCAGCTTAGAGACGAGCACTGAAGCTTTCTTT. This translates into CASSLETSTEAFF.

This clonotype was found many times. The chain recombines TRBV7-6 with TRBJ2-2; 10 bases fit TRBD1. This CDR3 has 16 residues. Trimming cost V 5 bases and J 6 bases; bases outside gene matches: 9. The V gene's germline CDR1 is SGHVS and CDR2 FNYEAQ. This CDR3 is CASSPGTGASSGELFF. CDR3 DNA: TGTGCCAGCAGCCCGGGGACAGGGGCGAGTTCCGGGGAGCTGTTTTTT.

This clonotype was detected a few times. The rearrangement joins TRBV12-3 or TRBV12-4 to TRBJ2-3; no clear D gene. The CDR3 sequence is 13 residues long. Trimming cost V 3 bases and J 3 bases, with 7 bases left between them. CDR3 residues: CASSFTVTDTQYF. CDR3 sequence (DNA): TGTGCCAGCAGTTTTACCGTAACAGATACGCAGTATTTT.

The V call is TRBV18, the J call TRBJ2-3; 12 nucleotides match TRBD2. The junction had 6 bases not matched to a gene; V was cut back by 5 bases and J by 3 bases. Germline V gene lookup returns CDR1 KGHSH and CDR2 LQKENI. CDR3 length: 16 amino acids. In DNA form, the CDR3 reads TGTGCCAGCTCAGGCACTAGCGGGGGGCCGACAGATACGCAGTATTTT. It translates to CASSGTSGGPTDTQYF.

The rearrangement joins TRBV7-8 to TRBJ1-5; tentatively, D is TRBD1 (5 bases). The germline CDR1 and CDR2 sequences are SGHVS and FQNEAQ. The germline V and J ends were trimmed by 4 bases and 7 bases, with 14 bases remaining between them. CDR3 length: 14 residues. The CDR3 sequence: CASSSGERGQPQHF. The DNA for the CDR3 is TGTGCCAGCAGCTCGGGGGAGAGGGGACAGCCCCAGCATTTT.

The chain recombines TRBV7-3 with TRBJ2-1, with 8 bases that match TRBD2. The V gene's germline CDR1 is SGHTA and CDR2 FQGTGA. There are 14 residues in the CDR3. Trimming removed 3 bases from V and 7 bases from J; junction bases left unmatched: 5. The CDR3 sequence: CASSLRGAENEQFF. DNA of the CDR3: TGTGCCAGCAGCTTGCGGGGGGCGGAGAATGAGCAGTTCTTC.

This clonotype was recorded once. This chain uses TRBV2 with TRBJ2-7, with 10 bases matching TRBD1. Germline trimming cut 5 bases from V and 2 bases from J; bases unmatched to any gene: 3. The CDR3 contains 14 residues. CDR1 and CDR2 (germline): SNHLY, FYNNEI. The CDR3 region is CASSYGTGAYEQYF. As DNA, the CDR3 is TGTGCCAGCAGTTATGGGACAGGGGCCTACGAGCAGTACTTC.

This chain connects TRBV12-3 or TRBV12-4 to TRBJ1-3, with a possible D match to TRBD1 (5 bases). There are 18 residues in the CDR3. V shed 5 bases and J shed 0 bases, with 20 bases lying between them. CDR3 protein: CASSPRLDISDSGNTIYF. DNA for the CDR3: TGTGCCAGCAGTCCTCGACTGGACATCTCCGACTCTGGAAACACCATATATTTT.

CDR3 DNA: TGTGCCAGCAGCCCTGATCGGGCAGGGCGATACGAGCAGTACTTC. Translation: CASSPDRAGRYEQYF. The V gene is TRBV7-6, the J gene TRBJ2-7, with D possibly being TRBD1 (5 bases). Trimming removed 5 bases from V and 4 bases from J, with 18 bases in between. CDR3 length: 15 residues. The germline V gene has CDR1 SGHVS and CDR2 FNYEAQ.

V gene TRBV4-1 combines with J gene TRBJ2-3; D uncertain. CDR3 length: 13 residues. V was pared by 0 bases and J by 5 bases, with 6 bases between. Germline V gives CDR1 MGHRA, CDR2 YSYEKL. CDR3 nucleotide sequence: TGCGCCAGCAGCCAAGAAGGCGGAGATACGCAGTATTTT. This gives the protein CASSQEGGDTQYF.

The chain couples TRBV15 to TRBJ1-4; TRBD1 might be the D (5 bases). CDR3 length: 14 residues. The V end was cut by 4 bases, the J end by 7 bases, with 13 bases between. Germline V lookup: CDR1 LNHNV, CDR2 YYDKDF (reference sequence). In nucleotides, the CDR3 is TGTGCCACCAGCACCTTGACAGTCGGTGAAAAACTGTTTTTT. Protein product: CATSTLTVGEKLFF.

This clonotype was recorded a few times. The chain joins TRBV6-5 to TRBJ2-3; D is uncertain. Germline values: CDR1 MNHEY, CDR2 SVGAGI. This CDR3 region has 13 residues. V lost 8 bases and J lost 2, with 11 bases in between. CDR3 in amino acids: CASALRNTDTQYF. The CDR3 DNA is TGTGCCAGCGCGTTGAGGAACACAGATACGCAGTATTTT.

This clonotype was seen more than once but under ten times. This sequence joins TRBV7-8 and TRBJ2-1; 10 bases fit TRBD2. The J segment lost 5 bases and the V segment lost 4 bases, leaving 5 bases of the junction unmatched. Per the germline V gene, CDR1 is SGHVS and CDR2 is FQNEAQ. The CDR3 has 15 residues. CDR3 sequence: CASSSPSGGDNEQFF. CDR3 coding DNA: TGTGCCAGCAGCTCACCTAGCGGGGGAGACAATGAGCAGTTCTTC.